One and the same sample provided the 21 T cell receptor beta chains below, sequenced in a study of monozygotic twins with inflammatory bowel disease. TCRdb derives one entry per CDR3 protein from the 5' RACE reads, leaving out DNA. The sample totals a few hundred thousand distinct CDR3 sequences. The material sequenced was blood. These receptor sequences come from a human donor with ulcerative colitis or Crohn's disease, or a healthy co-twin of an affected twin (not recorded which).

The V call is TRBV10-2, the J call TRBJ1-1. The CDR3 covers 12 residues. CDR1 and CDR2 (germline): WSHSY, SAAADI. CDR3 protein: CASSESLPEAFF.

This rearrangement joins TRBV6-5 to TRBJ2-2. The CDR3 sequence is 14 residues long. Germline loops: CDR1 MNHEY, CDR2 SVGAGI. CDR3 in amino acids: CASSYSDSAGELFF.

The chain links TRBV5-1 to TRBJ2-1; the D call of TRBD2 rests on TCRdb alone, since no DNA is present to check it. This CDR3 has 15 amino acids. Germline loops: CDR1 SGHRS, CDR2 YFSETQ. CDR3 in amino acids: CASSGEWGPNNEQFF.

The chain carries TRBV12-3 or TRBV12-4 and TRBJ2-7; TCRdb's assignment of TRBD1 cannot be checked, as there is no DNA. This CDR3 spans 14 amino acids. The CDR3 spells CASNPNGRPGEQYF.

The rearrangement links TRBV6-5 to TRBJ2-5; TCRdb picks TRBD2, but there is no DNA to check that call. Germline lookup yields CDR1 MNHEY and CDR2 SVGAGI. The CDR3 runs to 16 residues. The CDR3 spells CASSYSWALRAETQYF.

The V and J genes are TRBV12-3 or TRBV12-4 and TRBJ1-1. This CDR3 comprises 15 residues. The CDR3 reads CASSFIKGMNTEAFF.

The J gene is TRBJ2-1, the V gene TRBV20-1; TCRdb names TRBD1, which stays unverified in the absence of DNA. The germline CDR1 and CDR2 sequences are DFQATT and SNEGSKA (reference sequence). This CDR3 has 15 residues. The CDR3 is CSARVRTRFENEQFF.

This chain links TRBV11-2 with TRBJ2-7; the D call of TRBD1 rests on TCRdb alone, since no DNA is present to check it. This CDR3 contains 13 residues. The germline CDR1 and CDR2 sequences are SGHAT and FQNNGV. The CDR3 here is CASRQGHPDEQYF.

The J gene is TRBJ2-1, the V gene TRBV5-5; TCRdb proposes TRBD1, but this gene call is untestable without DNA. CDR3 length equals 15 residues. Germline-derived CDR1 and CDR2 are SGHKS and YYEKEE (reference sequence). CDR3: CASSLLPTGGDEQFF.

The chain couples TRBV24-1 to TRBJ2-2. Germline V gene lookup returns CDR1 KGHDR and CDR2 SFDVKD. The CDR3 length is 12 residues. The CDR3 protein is CATSDLAGELFF.

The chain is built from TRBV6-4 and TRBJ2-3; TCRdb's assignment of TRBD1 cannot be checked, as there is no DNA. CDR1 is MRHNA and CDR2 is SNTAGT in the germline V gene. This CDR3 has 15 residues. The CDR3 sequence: CASSEGGASTDTQYF.

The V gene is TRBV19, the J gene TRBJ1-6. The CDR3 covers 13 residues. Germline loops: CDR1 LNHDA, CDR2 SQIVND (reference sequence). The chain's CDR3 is CASSIEERRRLHF.

CDR3 protein: CASSFKTGSEAFF. This chain uses TRBV27 with TRBJ1-1; TCRdb's D call of TRBD1 is untestable without DNA. CDR1 is MNHEY and CDR2 is SMNVEV in the germline V gene (reference sequence). The CDR3 has 13 amino acids.

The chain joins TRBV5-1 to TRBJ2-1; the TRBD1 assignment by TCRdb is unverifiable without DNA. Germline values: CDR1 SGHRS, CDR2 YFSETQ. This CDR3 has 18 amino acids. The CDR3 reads CASSLGSGGRLLYNEQFF. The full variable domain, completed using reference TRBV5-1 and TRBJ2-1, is KAGVTQTPRYLIKTRGQQVTLSCSPISGHRSVSWYQQTPGQGLQFLFEYFSETQRNKGNFPGRFSGRQFSNSRSEMNVSTLELGDSALYLCASSLGSGGRLLYNEQFFGPGTRLTVL.

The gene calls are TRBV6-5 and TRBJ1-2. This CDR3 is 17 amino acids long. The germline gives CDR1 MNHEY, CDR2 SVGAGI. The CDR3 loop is CASSYSWGPTLNYGYTF.

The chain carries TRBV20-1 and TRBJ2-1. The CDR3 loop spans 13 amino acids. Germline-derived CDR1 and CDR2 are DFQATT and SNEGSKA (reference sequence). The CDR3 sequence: CSGIGMDHNEQFF.

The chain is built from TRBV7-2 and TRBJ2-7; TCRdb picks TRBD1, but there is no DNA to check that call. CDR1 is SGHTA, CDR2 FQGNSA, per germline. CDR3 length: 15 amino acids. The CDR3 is CASFSPGQGTYEQYF.

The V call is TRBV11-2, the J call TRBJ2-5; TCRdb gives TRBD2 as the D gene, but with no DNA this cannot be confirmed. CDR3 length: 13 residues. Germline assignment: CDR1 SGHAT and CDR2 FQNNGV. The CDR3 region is CASSTGGRETQYF.

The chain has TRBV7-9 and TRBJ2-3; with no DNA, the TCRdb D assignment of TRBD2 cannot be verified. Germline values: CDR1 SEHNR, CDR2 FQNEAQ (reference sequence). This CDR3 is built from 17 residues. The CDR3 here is CASSSGTSGSTRDTQYF.

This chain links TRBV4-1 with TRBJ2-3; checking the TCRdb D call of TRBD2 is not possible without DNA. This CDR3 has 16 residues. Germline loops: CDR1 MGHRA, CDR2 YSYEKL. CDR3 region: CASSQTTSGGTDTQYF.

The CDR3 protein is CASSSQRGIYNEQFF. The chain has TRBV6-1 and TRBJ2-1; TCRdb outputs TRBD2, but without DNA this stays unchecked. CDR1 MNHNS and CDR2 SASEGT come from the germline V gene. The CDR3 is made up of 15 amino acids.